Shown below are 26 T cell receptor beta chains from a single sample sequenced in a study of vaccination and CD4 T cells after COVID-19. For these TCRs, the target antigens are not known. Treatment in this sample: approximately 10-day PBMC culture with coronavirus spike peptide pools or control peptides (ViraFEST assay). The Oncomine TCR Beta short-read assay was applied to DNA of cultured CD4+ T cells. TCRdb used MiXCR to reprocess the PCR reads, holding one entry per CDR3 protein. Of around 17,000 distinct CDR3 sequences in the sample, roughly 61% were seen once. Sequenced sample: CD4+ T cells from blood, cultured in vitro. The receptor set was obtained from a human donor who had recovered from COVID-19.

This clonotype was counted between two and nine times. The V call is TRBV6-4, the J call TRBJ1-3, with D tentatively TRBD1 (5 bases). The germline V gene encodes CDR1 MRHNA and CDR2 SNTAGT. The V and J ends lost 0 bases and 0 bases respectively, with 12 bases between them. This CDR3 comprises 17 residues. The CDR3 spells CASSDSSRALSGNTIYF. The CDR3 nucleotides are TGTGCCAGCAGTGACTCGAGCAGGGCCCTCTCTGGAAACACCATATATTTT.

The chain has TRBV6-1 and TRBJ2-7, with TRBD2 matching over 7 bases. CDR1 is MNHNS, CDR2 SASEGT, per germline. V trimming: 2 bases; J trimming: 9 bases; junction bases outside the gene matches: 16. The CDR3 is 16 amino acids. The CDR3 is CASSEYGGRTHRGQYF. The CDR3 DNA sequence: TGTGCCAGCAGTGAATATGGCGGGAGAACCCATCGTGGGCAGTACTTC.

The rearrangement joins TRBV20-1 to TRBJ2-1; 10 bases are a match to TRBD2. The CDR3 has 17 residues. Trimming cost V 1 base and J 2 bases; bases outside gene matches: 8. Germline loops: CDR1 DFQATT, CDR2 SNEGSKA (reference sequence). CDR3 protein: CSARAPSGSRAYNEQFF. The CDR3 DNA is TGCAGTGCTAGAGCCCCTAGCGGGAGCCGAGCCTACAATGAGCAGTTCTTC.

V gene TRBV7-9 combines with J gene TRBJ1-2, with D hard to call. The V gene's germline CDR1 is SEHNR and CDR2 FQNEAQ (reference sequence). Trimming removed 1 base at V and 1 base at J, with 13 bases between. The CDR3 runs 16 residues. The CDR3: CASSLGSLTLNYGYTF. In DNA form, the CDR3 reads TGTGCCAGCAGCTTAGGGAGTCTGACACTTAACTATGGCTACACCTTC.

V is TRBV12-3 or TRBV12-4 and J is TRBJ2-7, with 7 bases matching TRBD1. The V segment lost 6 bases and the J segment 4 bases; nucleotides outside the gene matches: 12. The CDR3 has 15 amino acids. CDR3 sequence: CASSLQTGIGYEQYF. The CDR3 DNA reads TGTGCCAGCAGCCTCCAGACAGGGATTGGGTACGAGCAGTACTTC.

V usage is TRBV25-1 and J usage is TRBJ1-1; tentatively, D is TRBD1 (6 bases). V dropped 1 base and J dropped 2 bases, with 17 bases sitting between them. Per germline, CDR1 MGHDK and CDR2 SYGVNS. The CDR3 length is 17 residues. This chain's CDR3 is CASSELGGGAGNTEAFF. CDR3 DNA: TGTGCCAGCAGTGAATTGGGGGGGGGCGCCGGAAACACTGAAGCTTTCTTT.

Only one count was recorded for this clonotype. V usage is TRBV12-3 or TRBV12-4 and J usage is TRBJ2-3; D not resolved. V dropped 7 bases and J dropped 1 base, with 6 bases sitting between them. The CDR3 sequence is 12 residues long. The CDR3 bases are TGTGCCAGCAACCCGGGCACAGATACGCAGTATTTT. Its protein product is CASNPGTDTQYF.

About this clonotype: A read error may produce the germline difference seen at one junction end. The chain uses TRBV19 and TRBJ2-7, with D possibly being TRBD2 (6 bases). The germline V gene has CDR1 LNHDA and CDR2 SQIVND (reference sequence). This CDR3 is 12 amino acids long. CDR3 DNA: TGTGCCAGTAGTATGACAACTAGCCCTCTTTCTTTC. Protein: CASSMTTSPLSF.

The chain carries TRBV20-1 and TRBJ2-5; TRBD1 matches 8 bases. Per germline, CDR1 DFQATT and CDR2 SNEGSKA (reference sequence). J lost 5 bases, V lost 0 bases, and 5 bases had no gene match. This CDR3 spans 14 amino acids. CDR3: CSARDVQGAETQYF. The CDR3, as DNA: TGCAGTGCTAGAGATGTCCAGGGGGCTGAGACCCAGTACTTC.

The CDR3 reads CASSSGTRGTDTQYF. CDR3 DNA sequence: TGCGCCAGCAGCTCCGGGACTAGGGGGACAGATACGCAGTATTTT. This chain connects TRBV5-1 to TRBJ2-3, with 8 bases fitting TRBD2. This CDR3 contains 15 residues. Per germline, CDR1 SGHRS and CDR2 YFSETQ. J lost 3 bases, V lost 3 bases, and 6 bases had no gene match.

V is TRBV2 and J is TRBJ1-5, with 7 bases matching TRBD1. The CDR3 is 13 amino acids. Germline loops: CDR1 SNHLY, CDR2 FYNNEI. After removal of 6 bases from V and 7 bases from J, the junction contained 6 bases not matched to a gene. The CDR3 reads CASRLDREQPQHF. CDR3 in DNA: TGTGCCAGCAGGCTCGACAGGGAACAGCCCCAGCATTTT. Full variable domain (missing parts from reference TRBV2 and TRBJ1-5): EPEVTQTPSHQVTQMGQEVILRCVPISNHLYFYWYRQILGQKVEFLVSFYNNEISEKSEIFDDQFSVERPDGSNFTLKIRSTKLEDSAMYFCASRLDREQPQHFGDGTRLSIL.

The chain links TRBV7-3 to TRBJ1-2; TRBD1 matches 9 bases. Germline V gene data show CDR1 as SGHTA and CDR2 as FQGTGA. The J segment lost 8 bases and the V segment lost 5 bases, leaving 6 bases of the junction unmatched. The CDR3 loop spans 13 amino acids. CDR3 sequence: CASSQGTGRGYTF. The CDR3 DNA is TGTGCCAGCAGCCAAGGGACAGGGCGAGGCTACACCTTC. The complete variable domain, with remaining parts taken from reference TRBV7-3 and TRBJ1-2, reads GAGVSQTPSNKVTEKGKYVELRCDPISGHTALYWYRQSLGQGPEFLIYFQGTGAADDSGLPNDRFFAVRPEGSVSTLKIQRTERGDSAVYLCASSQGTGRGYTFGSGTRLTVV.

CDR3 sequence (DNA): TGTGCCAGCAGTACACGGACAGGAGGCAATCAGCCCCAGCATTTT. Translation: CASSTRTGGNQPQHF. V and J are TRBV6-2 or TRBV6-3 and TRBJ1-5; 7 bases are a match to TRBD1. J was trimmed by 2 bases and V by 5 bases; bases with no gene match: 6. The CDR3 is 15 residues long. CDR1 is MNHEY and CDR2 is SVGEGT in the germline V gene.

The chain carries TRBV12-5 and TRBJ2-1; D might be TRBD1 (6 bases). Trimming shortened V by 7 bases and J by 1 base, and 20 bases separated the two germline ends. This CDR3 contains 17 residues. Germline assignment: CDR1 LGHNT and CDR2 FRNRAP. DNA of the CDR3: TGTGCTAGTGCCATAAACCGGGACATCGGGTCCTACAATGAGCAGTTCTTC. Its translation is CASAINRDIGSYNEQFF.

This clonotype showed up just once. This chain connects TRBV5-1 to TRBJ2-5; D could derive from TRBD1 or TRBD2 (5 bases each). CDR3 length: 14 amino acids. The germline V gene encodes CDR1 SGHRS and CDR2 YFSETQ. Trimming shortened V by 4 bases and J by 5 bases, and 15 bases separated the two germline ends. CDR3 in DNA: TGCGCCAGCAGCGAGGGACGGCCAGGGGAGACCCAGTACTTC. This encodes CASSEGRPGETQYF.

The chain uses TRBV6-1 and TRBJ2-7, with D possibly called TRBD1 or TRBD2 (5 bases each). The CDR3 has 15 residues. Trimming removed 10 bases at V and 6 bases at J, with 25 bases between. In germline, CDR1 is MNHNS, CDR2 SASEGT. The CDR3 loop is CATRGGVQGMGEQYF. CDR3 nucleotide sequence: TGTGCCACACGTGGGGGTGTCCAGGGTATGGGCGAGCAGTACTTC.

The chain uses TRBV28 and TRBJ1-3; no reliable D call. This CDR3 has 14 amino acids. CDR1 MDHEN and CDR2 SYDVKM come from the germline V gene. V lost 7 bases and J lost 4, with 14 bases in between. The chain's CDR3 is CASTAGLLGNTIYF. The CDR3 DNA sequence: TGTGCCAGCACCGCCGGGCTTTTAGGAAACACCATATATTTT.

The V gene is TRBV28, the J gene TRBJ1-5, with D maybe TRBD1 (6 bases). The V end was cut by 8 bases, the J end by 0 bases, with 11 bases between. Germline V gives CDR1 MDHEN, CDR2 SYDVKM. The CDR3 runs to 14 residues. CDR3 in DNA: TGTGCCAGCGCACAGGGATATAGCAATCAGCCCCAGCATTTT. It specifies CASAQGYSNQPQHF.

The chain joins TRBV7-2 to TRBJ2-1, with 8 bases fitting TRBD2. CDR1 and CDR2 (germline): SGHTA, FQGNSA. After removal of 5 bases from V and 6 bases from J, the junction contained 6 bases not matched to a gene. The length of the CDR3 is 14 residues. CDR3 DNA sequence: TGTGCCAGCAGCCCAGCGGGAGCGTTCAATGAGCAGTTCTTC. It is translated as CASSPAGAFNEQFF.

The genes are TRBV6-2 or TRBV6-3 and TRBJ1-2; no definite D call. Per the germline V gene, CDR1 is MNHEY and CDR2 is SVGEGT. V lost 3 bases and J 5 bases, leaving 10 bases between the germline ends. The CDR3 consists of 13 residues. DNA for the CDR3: TGTGCCAGCAGTTATACGGCAGTTTATGGCTACACCTTC. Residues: CASSYTAVYGYTF.

CDR3 residues: CASSKLLSSYEQYF. CDR3 DNA sequence: TGTGCCAGTAGTAAGCTTCTCAGCTCCTACGAGCAGTACTTC. The V call is TRBV19, the J call TRBJ2-7; D remains ambiguous. V was clipped by 4 bases and J by 0 bases, with 10 bases between them. The CDR3 totals 14 residues. Looked up from germline, CDR1 is LNHDA and CDR2 is SQIVND (reference sequence).

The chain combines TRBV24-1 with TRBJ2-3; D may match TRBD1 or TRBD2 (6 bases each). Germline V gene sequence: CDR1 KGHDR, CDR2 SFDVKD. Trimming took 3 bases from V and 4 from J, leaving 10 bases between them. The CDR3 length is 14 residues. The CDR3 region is CATSDNREADTQYF. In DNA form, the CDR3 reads TGTGCCACCAGTGATAACAGGGAGGCAGATACGCAGTATTTT.

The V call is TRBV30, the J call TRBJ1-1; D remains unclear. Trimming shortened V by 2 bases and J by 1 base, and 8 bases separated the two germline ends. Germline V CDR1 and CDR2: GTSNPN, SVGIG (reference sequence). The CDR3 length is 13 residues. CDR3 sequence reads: CAWSWDPNTEAFF. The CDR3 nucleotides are TGTGCCTGGAGTTGGGATCCGAACACTGAAGCTTTCTTT.

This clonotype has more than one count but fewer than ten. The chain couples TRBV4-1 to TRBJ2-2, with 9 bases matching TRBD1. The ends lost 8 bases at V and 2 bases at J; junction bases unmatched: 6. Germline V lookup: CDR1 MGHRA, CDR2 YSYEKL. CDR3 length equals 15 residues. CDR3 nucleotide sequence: TGCGCCAGCGGCCGGGGACAGGGAAACACCGGGGAGCTGTTTTTT. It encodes CASGRGQGNTGELFF.

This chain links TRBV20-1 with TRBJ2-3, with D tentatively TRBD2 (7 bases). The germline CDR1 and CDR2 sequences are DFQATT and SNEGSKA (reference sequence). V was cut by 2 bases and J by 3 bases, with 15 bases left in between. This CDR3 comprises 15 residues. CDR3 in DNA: TGCAGTGCTAGATCGGGGGGAGGGGGAACAGATACGCAGTATTTT. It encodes CSARSGGGGTDTQYF.

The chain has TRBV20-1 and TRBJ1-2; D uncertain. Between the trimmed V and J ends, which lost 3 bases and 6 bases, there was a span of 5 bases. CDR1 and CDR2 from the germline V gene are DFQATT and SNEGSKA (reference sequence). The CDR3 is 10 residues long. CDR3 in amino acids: CSASLHGYTF. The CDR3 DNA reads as TGCAGTGCTAGTCTTCATGGCTACACCTTC.